This TCR beta chain was captured in a study of vaccination and CD4 T cells after COVID-19 (dated by TCRdb to between 2021 and 2024). The study in broad terms: Six males and four females were included in the convalescent cohort, with two Hispanic individuals, seven Caucasians, two Asians and one multiracial person represented. Participants got two doses of the Pfizer-BioNTech BNT162b2 vaccine (n=8) or two doses of the Moderna mRNA-1273 vaccine (n=2). Post-COVID blood samples were collected from convalescent patients a median of roughly 100 days after diagnosis, with a range of about 35 to 170 days. Post-vaccine blood samples were taken a median of about 72 days after the second vaccine dose, with a range of roughly 13 to 250 days. Overlapping spike peptide pools from SARS-CoV-2 and from the common cold coronaviruses HCoV-NL63, HCoV-OC43 and HCoV-229E were used as culture stimuli. Control cultures received a CEFX viral epitope pool as the positive control, an HIV-1 Nef peptide pool as the negative control, or no peptide. In around 9 COVID-19 convalescent patients and a few infection-naive healthy vaccine recipients, researchers compared the spike-specific CD4+ TCR repertoire from before mRNA vaccination with the repertoire from after. In an earlier paper using these donors, memory CD4+ T cell crossreactivity between SARS-CoV-2 and common cold coronavirus spike proteins was assessed at the TCR clonotype level.

Library creation used PCR. At the Johns Hopkins FTIC core, DNA from the cultured CD4+ T cells underwent TCR sequencing with the Oncomine TCR Beta short-read assay. Genomic DNA was extracted from the cultured CD4+ T cells with the QIAamp micro DNA kit. Oncomine TCR Beta libraries from cultured CD4+ T cells were pooled with unique dual indexes and sequenced on an Illumina iSeq 100. Per the source publication's procedure: Non-productive sequences were filtered out, and CDR3s that did not start with C, did not end with F or W, or were shorter than 7 amino acids were discarded. The MANAFEST web application was used to identify antigen-specific clonotypes by comparing peptide-stimulated wells against reference wells and other culture wells. Positive clones required FDR below 0.05, an odds ratio above 5, and productive frequency above 0.1% in at least two of three replicate wells. A clonotype counted as cross-reactive if it showed significant expansion both in the SARS-CoV-2 spike wells and in at least one common cold coronavirus spike condition. CDR3 homology was assessed with Levenshtein distances (stringdist) and unrooted phylogenetic trees (ape) in R version 3.6.1. The public sequencing data were trimmed at Q25 with fastp and processed into clonotypes with MiXCR by TCRdb, which kept only in-frame beta chains. Each record represents a unique CDR3 protein, reported with the most common genes and DNA among its rows. The V and J calls were not made by the authors but by TCRdb's processing. The sample table lists roughly 7,900 distinct CDR3 sequences, 37% of them with a count of one. The ten largest clones capture 16% of the sample.

This clonotype has only a few counts. Its antigen target is currently unknown. Base qualities are not recorded, but no much larger clone differs from it by a single base. CDR1 and CDR2, looked up from the germline V gene, are SGHTA and FQGNSA. V loses 4 bases, J loses 2 bases, and the germline ends lie 10 bases apart. From its cysteine to its phenylalanine, the CDR3 spans 14 amino acids. CDR3 DNA only is kept here, 42 bases in frame from base 1. Reading the label with the study, this specimen's treatment or condition is: approximately nine-day PBMC culture with coronavirus spike peptide pools or control peptides (ViraFEST assay). CD4+ T cells from unexposed donors were collected before the COVID-19 pandemic (2011-2018). The ViraFEST assay, used in the study, expanded antigen-specific T cells with peptide pools and then identified the expanded clonotypes through TCR sequencing. PBMCs were cultured at about 2 million per well in IMDM supplemented with approximately 4.7% human AB serum and 8.5 to 10 IU/ml IL-2, with around 10 ug/ml peptide pools added. On days 3 and 7, half of the culture medium was replaced with fresh IL-2-containing medium. Once the cells had been in culture for ten to eleven days, the EasySep CD4+ T cell isolation kit was used to isolate CD4+ T cells by negative selection. Unexposed donor CD4+ T cells were tested for reactivity to SARS-CoV-2 S and N and four common cold coronavirus spike pools, as cell number allowed. PBMCs were separated from whole blood using Ficoll-Paque Plus gradient centrifugation and then either used fresh or cryopreserved at -140C. Culture conditions were generally each tested in triplicate wells. Leukapheresis product for the unexposed donors was purchased commercially.

The study at large found these results: Only a relatively small number of convalescent patients were included in the study, and early timepoints following natural infection were not analyzed. An increase in the median number of SARS-CoV-2-reactive clonotypes from more than 20 after infection to roughly 38 after vaccination was observed, but the change was not found to be significant. In convalescent patients, a median about 84% of post-vaccine SARS-CoV-2-reactive clones were detected only after vaccination, and vaccine-specific priming was suggested by this finding. In convalescent patients, nearly all vaccine-specific clones (304 of 307) were found to be mono-reactive for SARS-CoV-2 spike rather than cross-reactive with common cold coronaviruses.

The receptor was derived from a human donor in good health. The sample comprised CD4+ T cells from blood, cultured in vitro. The chain was built from TRBV7-2 and TRBJ2-3, with the identity of the D gene unclear. The DNA sequence is given as TGTGCCAGCAGCTCCCGAACCCACACAGATACGCAGTATTTT. It translates as CASSSRTHTDTQYF.